This TCR beta chain was observed in a study of metastatic and nonmetastatic thyroid tumors. Study details: Where malignant and benign thyroid patients were concerned, repertoires were compared across blood and tumor or nodule tissue.

Thyroid surgery was performed in patients who had received no treatment beforehand. In the study's own analysis: A distant-metastasis classifier for papillary thyroid cancer was built using CDR3 differences across clinicopathological groups. MiXCR was used by TCRdb to re-call the PCR reads. TCRdb's processing, not the study's, gives the V and J calls here. Among roughly 59,000 clones listed, roughly 15% were seen once. This clone was found many times. Sequenced: blood. The TCR sequence derives from a male donor with papillary thyroid cancer or a benign thyroid nodule (not recorded which). Some clones in this sample may be carry-over from other donors' samples.

CDR3 protein: CASSRPDPGETQYF. The CDR3 coding sequence is TGCGCCAGCAGCCGACCCGACCCTGGGGAGACCCAGTACTTC. This sequence joins TRBV10-1 and TRBJ2-5; no reliable D call. The CDR3 runs to 14 residues. The V end was cut by 6 bases, the J end by 5 bases, with 16 bases between. Per germline, CDR1 WNHNN and CDR2 SYGVQD (reference sequence).